This T cell receptor beta chain was recovered during a study of blood T cell repertoires in COVID-19. Data came from immunoSEQ multiplex PCR; TCRdb stores just in-frame clones and leaves some out. The sample shows some 130,000 clones, roughly 80% of them seen only once. The CDR3 extends over 14 amino acids. Looked up from germline, CDR1 is MNHEY and CDR2 is SVGAGI. Trimming cost V 8 bases and J 4 bases; bases outside gene matches: 7. Material: peripheral blood. The genes are TRBV6-5 and TRBJ2-5, with TRBD2 matching 10 bases. The sequence was collected from a man aged 70 or older with acute or convalescent COVID-19. Here the CDR3 DNA reads TGTGCCAGCCAACTTAGCGGGGGGTTAGAGACCCAGTACTTC. Protein: CASQLSGGLETQYF.